This record looks at one TCR beta chain sequence and its context. The sample originates from a study of blood T cell repertoires in COVID-19. Study background: The study drew acute and convalescent COVID-19 samples from the United States, Italy and Spain.

Enrollment of patients from Seattle took place during active infection, with longitudinal follow-up. How the authors handled the data: Quantification of nucleated cells was approximated via reference gene primer amplification. TCRdb's copy holds only in-frame clones and misses some; the assay was immunoSEQ multiplex PCR. That table is the source of V, J and clone size, and D and trimming were worked out from the DNA. The profile covers 95,000 to 150,000 clones, with 60% to 80% appearing a single time and over 5.5% taken by the ten largest. The sequence derives from an older man with COVID-19, enrolled during active disease. The sequencing sample was made of peripheral blood.

The CDR3 DNA sequence: TGTGCCAGCAGCCCCACAGGGAGGGGTGGAAACACCATATATTTT. Protein: CASSPTGRGGNTIYF. The rearrangement joins TRBV7-9 to TRBJ1-3; tentatively, D is TRBD1 (6 bases). Germline assignment: CDR1 SEHNR and CDR2 FQNEAQ (reference sequence). The germline V and J ends were trimmed by 5 bases and 3 bases, with 14 bases remaining between them. The CDR3 extends over 15 amino acids. The variable domain in full, completed from reference TRBV7-9 and TRBJ1-3, reads DTGVSQNPRHKITKRGQNVTFRCDPISEHNRLYWYRQTLGQGPEFLTYFQNEAQLEKSRLLSDRFSAERPKGSFSTLEIQRTEQGDSAMYLCASSPTGRGGNTIYFGEGSWLTVV.